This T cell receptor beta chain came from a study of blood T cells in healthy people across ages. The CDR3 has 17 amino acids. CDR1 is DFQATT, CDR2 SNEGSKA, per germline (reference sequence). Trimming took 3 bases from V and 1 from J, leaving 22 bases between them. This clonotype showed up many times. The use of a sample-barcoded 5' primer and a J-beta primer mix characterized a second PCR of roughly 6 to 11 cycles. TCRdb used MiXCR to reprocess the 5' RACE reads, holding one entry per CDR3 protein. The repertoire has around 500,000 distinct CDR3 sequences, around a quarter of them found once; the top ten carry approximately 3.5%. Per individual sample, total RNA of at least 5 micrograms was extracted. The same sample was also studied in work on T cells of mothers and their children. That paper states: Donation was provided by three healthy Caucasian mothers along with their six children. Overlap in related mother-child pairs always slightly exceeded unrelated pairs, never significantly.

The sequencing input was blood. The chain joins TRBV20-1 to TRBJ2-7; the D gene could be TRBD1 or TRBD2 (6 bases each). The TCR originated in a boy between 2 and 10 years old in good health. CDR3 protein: CSASRVGASATSYEQYF. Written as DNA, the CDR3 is TGCAGTGCTAGCAGGGTGGGGGCTAGCGCGACATCCTACGAGCAGTACTTC.